Listed here are 27 T cell receptor beta chains from one sample, sequenced in a study of cytomegalovirus exposure and HLA in healthy donors. This PCR relied on a set of 60 Vbeta primers and 13 Jbeta primers. TCRdb's copy holds only in-frame clones and misses some; the assay was immunoSEQ multiplex PCR. The sample lists nearly 110,000 clones, roughly 70% occurring once. The sequencing input was PBMCs. These receptors originate from a male donor in good health and CMV-seropositive.

This clone was seen more than once but under ten times. The rearrangement links TRBV6-6 to TRBJ1-4; D is unclear. There are 14 residues in the CDR3. CDR1 is MNHNY, CDR2 SVGAGI, per germline (reference sequence). V was shortened by 2 bases and J by 7 bases, with 11 bases between the two germline ends. Written as DNA, the CDR3 is TGTGCCAGCAGTTACGAGGGCGGCCTTGAAAAACTGTTTTTT. The encoded protein is CASSYEGGLEKLFF.

This clone turned up a few times. The chain's CDR3 is CASSVGLWDEQFF. For the CDR3, the DNA is TGTGCCAGCAGCGTGGGACTTTGGGATGAGCAGTTCTTC. V is TRBV4-2 and J is TRBJ2-1, with a tentative D call TRBD2 (6 bases). This CDR3 has 13 residues. Trimming removed 5 bases at V and 8 bases at J, with 13 bases between. CDR1 and CDR2 from the germline V gene are LGHNA and YNFKEQ.

This sequence joins TRBV5-1 and TRBJ2-6; 9 bases are a match to TRBD2. V shed 3 bases, J shed 1 base, and the junction held 8 bases outside the gene matches. Per germline, CDR1 SGHRS and CDR2 YFSETQ. CDR3 size: 18 residues. Here the CDR3 DNA reads TGCGCCAGCAGCTCCCGTAATAGCGGGGGATCTGGGGCCAACGTCCTGACTTTC. This codes for CASSSRNSGGSGANVLTF.

The chain uses TRBV28 and TRBJ2-2; perhaps TRBD1 as D (6 bases). This CDR3 is 20 amino acids long. V shed 5 bases and J shed 0 bases, with 25 bases lying between them. CDR1 is MDHEN, CDR2 SYDVKM, per germline. CDR3 protein: CASSPPGTNLGLPNTGELFF. Written as DNA, the CDR3 is TGTGCCAGCAGTCCTCCAGGGACAAACCTCGGGCTTCCGAACACCGGGGAGCTGTTTTTT.

This clone has a single count. CDR3 amino acids: CASSPRTSGGNTGELFF. The CDR3 nucleotides read TGTGCCAGCTCACCAAGGACTAGCGGGGGGAACACCGGGGAGCTGTTTTTT. The V gene is TRBV18, the J gene TRBJ2-2; TRBD2 agrees at 13 bases. This CDR3 is 17 amino acids long. Germline trimming cut 2 bases from V and 1 base from J; bases unmatched to any gene: 1. Per germline, CDR1 KGHSH and CDR2 LQKENI.

This chain connects TRBV25-1 to TRBJ2-5; the match to TRBD2 covers 8 bases. The germline CDR1 and CDR2 sequences are MGHDK and SYGVNS. This CDR3 comprises 16 residues. The junction had 16 bases not matched to a gene; V was cut back by 4 bases and J by 9 bases. CDR3 loop: CASSVGDLPGGGAQYF. DNA for the CDR3: TGTGCCAGCAGTGTAGGAGACCTGCCGGGAGGGGGAGCCCAGTACTTC.

V and J are TRBV29-1 and TRBJ2-2, with TRBD2 identical over 11 bases. This CDR3 is 14 amino acids long. Germline CDR1 and CDR2: SQVTM and ANQGSEA. Trimming at V came to 6 bases and at J to 6 bases, leaving 6 bases not matched to a gene. The CDR3 sequence: CSVGTGLAAGELFF. The CDR3 DNA sequence: TGCAGCGTGGGGACGGGACTAGCGGCCGGGGAGCTGTTTTTT.

Worth noting for this clone: At one end, the junction sequence differs from germline, possibly due to a read error. The chain is built from TRBV5-4 and TRBJ1-5; no clear D. Germline CDR1 and CDR2: SGHNT and YYREEE (reference sequence). The CDR3 has 13 amino acids. In nucleotides, the CDR3 is TGTGCCAGCAGCTTCGATAGCAATCAGCCCCAGAATTTT. Translating it yields CASSFDSNQPQNF.

The chain combines TRBV18 with TRBJ1-2, with a possible D match to TRBD1 (6 bases). The CDR3 is 13 amino acids. The germline CDR1 and CDR2 sequences are KGHSH and LQKENI. V was clipped by 2 bases and J by 8 bases, with 12 bases between them. CDR3: CASSPDRQDGYTF. DNA of the CDR3: TGTGCCAGCTCACCAGACAGGCAGGACGGCTACACCTTC.

The J gene is TRBJ1-2, the V gene TRBV27; 9 bases align to TRBD1. The V and J ends lost 5 bases and 7 bases, in that order; junction bases with no gene match: 5. Germline CDR1 MNHEY, CDR2 SMNVEV (reference sequence). This CDR3 comprises 13 residues. CDR3 DNA sequence: TGTGCCAGCAGTAGGACAGGGGTTGGTGGCTACACCTTC. As protein: CASSRTGVGGYTF.

J is TRBJ2-1 and V is TRBV5-1, with D possibly TRBD2 on 7 matching bases. This CDR3 comprises 15 residues. V gave up 2 bases and J gave up 6 bases, with 15 bases separating them. Germline CDR1 is SGHRS and CDR2 is YFSETQ. The CDR3 region is CASSFFTGRGNEQFF. The CDR3 DNA sequence: TGCGCCAGCAGCTTTTTCACAGGGAGGGGCAATGAGCAGTTCTTC.

This chain connects TRBV2 to TRBJ2-2; 8 bases fit TRBD1. V dropped 4 bases and J dropped 0; count of bases not matched to a gene: 10. The CDR3 length is 18 residues. Germline V gives CDR1 SNHLY, CDR2 FYNNEI. CDR3 sequence (DNA): TGTGCCAGCAGTGCGACGCGACAGGGGCCATCGAACACCGGGGAGCTGTTTTTT. Residues: CASSATRQGPSNTGELFF.

This clone came up a few times. The chain carries TRBV7-3 and TRBJ1-1; 11 bases map to TRBD1. Germline CDR1 reads SGHTA; CDR2 reads FQGTGA. V dropped 5 bases and J dropped 5; count of bases not matched to a gene: 4. This CDR3 contains 14 residues. DNA for the CDR3: TGTGCCAGCAGCGTCGGGACAGGGGGGACTGAAGCTTTCTTT. Translation: CASSVGTGGTEAFF. The complete variable domain, with remaining parts taken from reference TRBV7-3 and TRBJ1-1, reads GAGVSQTPSNKVTEKGKYVELRCDPISGHTALYWYRQSLGQGPEFLIYFQGTGAADDSGLPNDRFFAVRPEGSVSTLKIQRTERGDSAVYLCASSVGTGGTEAFFGQGTRLTVV.

V is TRBV11-2 and J is TRBJ2-7; 12 nucleotides match TRBD2. Germline lookup yields CDR1 SGHAT and CDR2 FQNNGV. The length of the CDR3 is 15 residues. The J segment lost 5 bases and the V segment lost 5 bases, leaving 7 bases of the junction unmatched. The CDR3 reads CASSQLAGGENEQYF. CDR3 DNA sequence: TGTGCCAGCAGCCAACTAGCGGGAGGTGAGAACGAGCAGTACTTC. Full variable domain (missing parts from reference TRBV11-2 and TRBJ2-7): EAGVAQSPRYKIIEKRQSVAFWCNPISGHATLYWYQQILGQGPKLLIQFQNNGVVDDSQLPKDRFSAERLKGVDSTLKIQPAKLEDSAVYLCASSQLAGGENEQYFGPGTRLTVT.

This clone has more than one count but fewer than ten. The genes are TRBV7-8 and TRBJ1-1, with D possibly TRBD1 on 6 matching bases. Trimming took 5 bases from V and 4 from J, leaving 11 bases between them. CDR3 size: 13 residues. Germline assignment: CDR1 SGHVS and CDR2 FQNEAQ. The CDR3 DNA reads TGTGCCAGCAGCGCGACAGGTCTCACTGAAGCTTTCTTT. It is translated as CASSATGLTEAFF.

Only one count was recorded for this clone. The V gene is TRBV10-3, the J gene TRBJ1-5; maybe TRBD1 (5 bases). The CDR3 extends over 15 amino acids. Germline loops: CDR1 ENHRY, CDR2 SYGVKD. The V end lost 0 bases, the J end lost 4 bases, and 10 bases lay between the germline ends. CDR3 sequence reads: CAISESRGGNQPQHF. CDR3 coding DNA: TGTGCCATCAGTGAGTCGAGGGGAGGTAATCAGCCCCAGCATTTT.

The chain has TRBV2 and TRBJ1-5; possible D gene TRBD1, 5 bases. V lost 7 bases and J lost 0, with 13 bases in between. This CDR3 is built from 15 residues. Germline CDR1 and CDR2: SNHLY and FYNNEI. CDR3 residues: CASIRDSLSNQPQHF. The CDR3 bases are TGTGCCAGCATCCGAGACAGCCTTAGCAATCAGCCCCAGCATTTT. Together with reference TRBV2 and TRBJ1-5, the CDR3 gives the full variable domain: EPEVTQTPSHQVTQMGQEVILRCVPISNHLYFYWYRQILGQKVEFLVSFYNNEISEKSEIFDDQFSVERPDGSNFTLKIRSTKLEDSAMYFCASIRDSLSNQPQHFGDGTRLSIL.

The rearrangement joins TRBV28 to TRBJ1-6, with TRBD1 matching over 7 bases. Looked up from germline, CDR1 is MDHEN and CDR2 is SYDVKM. V shed 6 bases, J shed 9 bases, and the junction held 11 bases outside the gene matches. CDR3 length: 15 amino acids. CDR3 in amino acids: CASRVGRGMGSPLHF. DNA of the CDR3: TGTGCCAGCAGAGTCGGCAGGGGGATGGGTTCACCCCTCCACTTT.

The CDR3 DNA sequence: TGTGCCAGCAGGTCTCCGGGACAGGGGGTTAATGAGCAGTTCTTC. Translation gives CASRSPGQGVNEQFF. The chain employs TRBV7-2 and TRBJ2-1, with 11 bases that match TRBD1. The V gene's germline CDR1 is SGHTA and CDR2 FQGNSA. V shed 6 bases, J shed 7 bases, and the junction held 8 bases outside the gene matches. The CDR3 consists of 15 residues.

The genes are TRBV19 and TRBJ1-5; D gene uncertain. Germline values: CDR1 LNHDA, CDR2 SQIVND (reference sequence). The length of the CDR3 is 16 residues. V was shortened by 3 bases and J by 0 bases, with 12 bases between the two germline ends. CDR3 DNA: TGTGCCAGTAGTATCGGAGGGTATAATAGCAATCAGCCCCAGCATTTT. It translates to CASSIGGYNSNQPQHF.

This chain links TRBV27 with TRBJ1-2; D unclear. The CDR3 runs 14 residues. Deletions cut 2 bases from V and 4 bases from J, with 11 bases between. Germline CDR1 is MNHEY and CDR2 is SMNVEV (reference sequence). CDR3 sequence: CASSLPPLFYGYTF. The DNA for the CDR3 is TGTGCCAGCAGTTTACCCCCGCTATTCTATGGCTACACCTTC.

This clone was observed a handful of times. Mismatch with germline at one junction end may stem from a read error. V and J are TRBV6-5 and TRBJ1-2, with 9 bases identical to TRBD1. The germline V gene encodes CDR1 MNHEY and CDR2 SVGAGI. CDR3 length: 13 amino acids. The CDR3 sequence is CASSYTGGIGYPF. CDR3 bases: TGTGCCAGCAGTTACACAGGGGGCATTGGCTACCCCTTC.

The chain's CDR3 is CASSLGAEQGKLFF. CDR3 coding DNA: TGTGCCAGCAGCTTAGGGGCAGAACAGGGAAAACTGTTTTTT. V usage is TRBV7-6 and J usage is TRBJ1-4; the D gene is possibly TRBD1 (6 bases). Germline lookup yields CDR1 SGHVS and CDR2 FNYEAQ. The CDR3 runs to 14 residues. The ends were cut back, 1 base at V and 10 bases at J, with 13 bases in the middle.

The chain joins TRBV4-3 to TRBJ1-1; D gene uncertain. This CDR3 region has 13 residues. CDR1 is LGHNA, CDR2 YSLEER, per germline. Trimming stripped 0 bases from V and 5 bases from J, with 7 bases between. The CDR3 spells CASSQDPSTEAFF. CDR3 coding DNA: TGCGCCAGCAGCCAAGATCCGAGTACTGAAGCTTTCTTT.

The rearrangement links TRBV29-1 to TRBJ2-7, with TRBD2 as a possible D gene (6 bases). V lost 4 bases and J lost 2, with 9 bases in between. The CDR3 is made up of 12 amino acids. Germline V gene lookup returns CDR1 SQVTM and CDR2 ANQGSEA. The CDR3 loop is CSVVEGTYEQYF. The CDR3 region has the DNA TGCAGCGTTGTGGAGGGAACCTACGAGCAGTACTTC.

The gene calls are TRBV28 and TRBJ1-5, with 7 bases matching TRBD1. Germline lookup yields CDR1 MDHEN and CDR2 SYDVKM. Germline trimming cut 5 bases from V and 3 bases from J; bases unmatched to any gene: 7. The CDR3 extends over 15 amino acids. The CDR3 here is CASSAPGGPNQPQHF. In DNA form, the CDR3 reads TGTGCCAGCAGTGCTCCAGGGGGGCCCAATCAGCCCCAGCATTTT.

The chain employs TRBV7-2 and TRBJ1-3; D is undetermined. The CDR3 spans 15 residues. Germline CDR1 reads SGHTA; CDR2 reads FQGNSA. The V end was cut by 0 bases, the J end by 4 bases, with 10 bases between. DNA of the CDR3: TGTGCCAGCAGCTTAGCGTGGGCACCCGGAAACACCATATATTTT. It encodes CASSLAWAPGNTIYF.